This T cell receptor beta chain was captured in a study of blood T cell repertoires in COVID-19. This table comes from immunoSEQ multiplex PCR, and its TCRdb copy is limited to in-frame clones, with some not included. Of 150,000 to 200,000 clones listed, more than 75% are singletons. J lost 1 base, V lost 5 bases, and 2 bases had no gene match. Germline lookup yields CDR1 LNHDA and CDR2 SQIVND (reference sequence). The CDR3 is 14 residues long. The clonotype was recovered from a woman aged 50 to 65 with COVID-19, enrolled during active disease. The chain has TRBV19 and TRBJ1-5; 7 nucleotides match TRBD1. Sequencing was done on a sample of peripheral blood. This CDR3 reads CASSLRGSNQPQHF. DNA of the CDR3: TGTGCCAGTAGTCTCAGGGGGAGCAATCAGCCCCAGCATTTT.